This TCR beta chain is from a study of Ad26.COV2.S vaccination and SARS-CoV-2 variants (dated by TCRdb to the early 2020s). Background on the whole study: Vaccine-arm donors were drawn from COV1001, a multicentre, randomized, double-blind, placebo-controlled phase I-IIa trial of Ad26.COV2.S in healthy adults. The specificity and breadth of SARS-CoV-2-reactive T cell receptors after Ad26.COV2.S vaccination were assessed by TCRbeta repertoire sequencing. Trial participants were randomized into five groups of five: low-dose or high-dose Ad26.COV2.S given once or twice, or placebo on both occasions. Dosing of Ad26.COV2.S was intramuscular, at either 5x10^10 or 1x10^11 viral particles, delivered as one shot or as two shots spaced 56 days apart. The TCR-sequenced set comprised about 32 samples: about 19 Ad26.COV2.S vaccine recipients, 5 placebo recipients and 8 SARS-CoV-2 convalescent individuals. Blinding of investigators to trial group allocation was maintained during experiments and outcome assessment.

This clone appeared a few times. No cognate antigen has been identified for it. Base qualities are not at hand, and no much larger clone is one base apart. The investigation overall reported the following: According to the authors, total T cell responses may have been underestimated by the TCR breadth and depth analyses. Vaccine and placebo recipients had similar non-spike TCR breadth, a finding consistent with the vaccine containing only spike. The study was not powered to compare responses between vaccine doses or regimens. Substantial breadth of spike-specific CD8+ and CD4+ T cell responses was reported after vaccination. Spike-specific TCR breadth was higher in Ad26.COV2.S recipients than in placebo recipients (P = 0.0014).

The treatment or condition label for this specimen denotes: some 20 received Ad26.COV2.S at low or high dose, single or two shots; 5 received placebo; per-sample allocation not given. Repertoires of vaccine and placebo recipients were sequenced from samples collected on day 63 after the first injection. In Cohort 1b, fewer than 30 adults aged 18-55 years were enrolled at a single site in Boston, USA, between 29 July and 7 August 2020. As a vaccine, Ad26.COV2.S was a replication-incompetent adenovirus type 26 vector that expressed a prefusion-stabilized SARS-CoV-2 spike protein derived from the original Wuhan strain. TCRbeta CDR3 regions were sequenced with the immunoSEQ Assay. After extraction, genomic DNA underwent amplification by bias-controlled multiplex PCR, followed by high-throughput sequencing. Processing in the source paper ran as follows. To quantify the absolute abundance of each unique TCRbeta CDR3 region, sequences were collapsed and filtered. T cell fraction was estimated by normalizing TCRbeta template counts to usable DNA, which was measured by amplifying reference genes present in all nucleated cells. Repertoire TCRs were annotated as SARS-CoV-2-specific when V gene, CDR3 amino acid sequence and J gene were exactly matched to a known reactive TCR set. The reference SARS-CoV-2 TCR set was derived from MIRA and filtered for enrichment in COVID-19-positive ImmuneCODE repertoires, a step that removed public or cross-reactive TCRs. Drawing on the MIRA antigens, annotated TCRs were analysed further at the level of specific ORF or position within ORF. Breadth was defined as annotated unique rearrangements over total unique productive rearrangements; depth was the summed frequency of those rearrangements. Two-sided Wilcoxon rank-sum tests were applied when comparing TCR breadth between groups. TCRdb stores this immuneACCESS table with in-frame sequences only. Part of the clones is absent; in the studies checked, under half of the shortfall reflects unresolved V genes, and no reason is known for the rest. D and trimming come from the DNA, and the V and J calls and clone size come from that table. This sample lists some 370,000 clones; about four fifths were detected once. 7.4% of the sample lies in the top ten.

Taken from the germline V gene (reference sequence), the CDR1 and CDR2 loops are WNHNN and SYGVQD. Counted from cysteine to phenylalanine, this CDR3 has 11 amino acids. Here the CDR3 DNA is all that survives: 33 bases in frame from base 1. V sheds 3 bases and J sheds 6 bases, leaving 6 bases between their ends. The TCR sequence derives from a person between 18 and 65 years old who received the Ad26.COV2.S COVID-19 vaccine or a placebo. The material sequenced was peripheral blood, taken in a trial of Ad26.COV2.S vaccine versus placebo. The chain is encoded by TRBV10-1 joined to TRBJ2-7, with the D gene call left open. The nucleotide sequence reads as follows: TGCGCCAGCAGTGAACAAGGCGAGCAGTACTTC. This encodes CASSEQGEQYF.